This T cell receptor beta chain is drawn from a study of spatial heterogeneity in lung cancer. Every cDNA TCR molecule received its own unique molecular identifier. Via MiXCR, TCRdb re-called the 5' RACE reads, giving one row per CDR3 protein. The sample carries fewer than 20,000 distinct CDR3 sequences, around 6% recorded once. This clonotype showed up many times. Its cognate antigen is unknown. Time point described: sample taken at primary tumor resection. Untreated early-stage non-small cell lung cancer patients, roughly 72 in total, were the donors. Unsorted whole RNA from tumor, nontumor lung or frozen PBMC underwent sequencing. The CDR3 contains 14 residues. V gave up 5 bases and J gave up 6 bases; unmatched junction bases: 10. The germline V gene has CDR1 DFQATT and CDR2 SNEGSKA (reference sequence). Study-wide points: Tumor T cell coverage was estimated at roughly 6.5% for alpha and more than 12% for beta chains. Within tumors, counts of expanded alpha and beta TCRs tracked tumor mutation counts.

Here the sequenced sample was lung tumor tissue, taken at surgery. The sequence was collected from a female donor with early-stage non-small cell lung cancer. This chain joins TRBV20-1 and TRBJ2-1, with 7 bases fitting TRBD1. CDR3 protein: CSAGDSLHFNEQFF. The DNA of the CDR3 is TGCAGTGCTGGGGACAGCCTTCATTTCAATGAGCAGTTCTTC.